Below, 5 T cell receptor beta chains from the same sample are listed, as sequenced in a study of T cell clones after liver transplantation. Some clones are missing from TCRdb's copy, which holds only in-frame ones; the method was immunoSEQ multiplex PCR. The sample shows approximately 65,000 clones, more than 85% of them seen only once. Source: CD4+ T cells from blood, taken around 25 months after liver transplant. The receptors were sampled from a human patient who received a liver transplant. Some T cells could come from the graft donor.

This chain joins TRBV2 and TRBJ1-5; D possibly corresponds to TRBD1 (6 bases). V lost 5 bases and J 5 bases, leaving 10 bases between the germline ends. Germline loops: CDR1 SNHLY, CDR2 FYNNEI. The CDR3 covers 13 residues. The CDR3 here is CASSKAGDQPQHF. CDR3 coding DNA: TGTGCCAGCAGTAAGGCAGGGGATCAGCCCCAGCATTTT.

The V gene is TRBV5-1, the J gene TRBJ2-5; D is uncertain. The V end lost 2 bases, the J end lost 0 bases, and 8 bases lay between the germline ends. The CDR3 is made up of 14 amino acids. CDR1 and CDR2 (germline): SGHRS, YFSETQ. The CDR3 sequence: CASSFGGNQETQYF. In nucleotides, the CDR3 is TGCGCCAGCAGCTTTGGTGGGAACCAAGAGACCCAGTACTTC.

V gene TRBV6-5 combines with J gene TRBJ1-1; D is undetermined. Germline CDR1 is MNHEY and CDR2 is SVGAGI. CDR3 length: 13 amino acids. The ends were cut back, 5 bases at V and 8 bases at J, with 15 bases in the middle. The CDR3 sequence: CASSPPGVTEAFF. The CDR3, as DNA: TGTGCCAGCAGTCCGCCCGGGGTTACCGAAGCTTTCTTT.

This clone was observed once. The V gene is TRBV7-8, the J gene TRBJ2-5; D may be TRBD1 (6 bases). The CDR3 is made up of 17 amino acids. The germline V gene encodes CDR1 SGHVS and CDR2 FQNEAQ. Trimming removed 0 bases at V and 1 base at J, with 15 bases between. CDR3 sequence reads: CASSLAPGPGAQETQYF. CDR3 bases: TGTGCCAGCAGCTTAGCGCCGGGACCAGGGGCCCAAGAGACCCAGTACTTC.

The chain couples TRBV7-2 to TRBJ2-3, with D hard to call. The germline gives CDR1 SGHTA, CDR2 FQGNSA. The CDR3 has 17 residues. With 2 bases removed from V and 2 bases from J, the gap between germline ends came to 17 bases. In DNA, the CDR3 is TGTGCCAGCAGCTTATCTCTTAGTTATCCTCCCACAGATACGCAGTATTTT. It translates to CASSLSLSYPPTDTQYF.